A single count supports the clone carrying this TCR beta chain. The authors carried out high-throughput sequencing of TCR beta. They applied it to CD8+ and CD4+ T cells obtained from blood. The authors negatively isolated CD8+ and CD4+ T cells and FACS-enriched TEMRA cells. This sample was taken from a study of CD8 T cells in Susac syndrome. CDR3 length: 12 amino acids. V lost 3 bases and J lost 8, with 8 bases in between. Germline V gives CDR1 KGHSH, CDR2 LQKENI. Random hexamers were used to reverse transcribe an amount of about 0.45 to 1 ug RNA. TCRdb processed the immunoSEQ multiplex PCR reads anew with MiXCR; each CDR3 protein has one entry. The sample holds approximately 150,000 distinct CDR3 sequences, 65% to 90% seen once.

This chain uses TRBV18 with TRBJ2-1, with D uncertain. Sample: CD8+ T cells from PBMCs. This clonotype originated in a human donor with multiple sclerosis. CDR3 protein: CASSPGWDEQFF. Written as DNA, the CDR3 is TGTGCCAGCTCACCTGGTTGGGATGAGCAGTTCTTC.